These 11 T cell receptor beta chains were all obtained from the same sample, sequenced in a study of T cells in Graves' hyperthyroidism and ophthalmopathy. The investigators amplified TCR beta CDR3 regions from RNA transcripts. First-round RT-PCR with HTBI primers amplified the TCR CDR3 region. TCRdb fed the multiplex PCR reads into MiXCR, producing one record per CDR3 protein. This sample has roughly 380,000 distinct CDR3 sequences, with approximately 13% found just once. Sequencing was performed on blood. These receptors originate from a woman under 30 with Graves' hyperthyroidism.

This clonotype turned up a few times. CDR3 in DNA: TGCAGTGCTAGAGAATCGGGCAGGGAGGCTCAGCCCCAGCATTTT. It translates to CSARESGREAQPQHF. The V and J genes are TRBV20-1 and TRBJ1-5, with D perhaps matching TRBD1 (5 bases). The CDR3 is 15 residues long. The V gene lost 0 bases and the J gene lost 6 bases, with 15 bases spanning the gap. Germline lookup yields CDR1 DFQATT and CDR2 SNEGSKA (reference sequence).

This clonotype appeared a few times. The chain uses TRBV7-9 and TRBJ1-6; 8 nucleotides line up with TRBD1. Germline V CDR1 and CDR2: SEHNR, FQNEAQ (reference sequence). The CDR3 consists of 15 residues. Trimming took 2 bases from V and 6 from J; bases not matched to a gene: 3. This CDR3 reads CASSLPTGGNSPLHF. CDR3 DNA sequence: TGTGCCAGCAGCTTACCAACAGGGGGTAATTCACCCCTCCACTTT. Combining the CDR3 with reference TRBV7-9 and TRBJ1-6 gives the whole variable domain DTGVSQNPRHKITKRGQNVTFRCDPISEHNRLYWYRQTLGQGPEFLTYFQNEAQLEKSRLLSDRFSAERPKGSFSTLEIQRTEQGDSAMYLCASSLPTGGNSPLHFGNGTRLTVT.

This clonotype was counted ten times or more. The CDR3 loop reads CASSTDSVSTDTQYF. The DNA of the CDR3 is TGTGCCAGCAGCACAGACAGCGTTAGCACAGATACGCAGTATTTT. The chain employs TRBV11-3 and TRBJ2-3, with D possibly TRBD1 on 5 matching bases. The germline gives CDR1 SGHNT, CDR2 YENEEA. Deletions cut 5 bases from V and 0 bases from J, with 12 bases between. This CDR3 spans 15 amino acids.

This clonotype has at least ten counts. V gene TRBV2 combines with J gene TRBJ1-4; tentative D call: TRBD1 (5 bases). Looked up from germline, CDR1 is SNHLY and CDR2 is FYNNEI. V lost 5 bases, J lost 8 bases, and 21 bases lay in between. The CDR3 loop spans 16 amino acids. In nucleotides, the CDR3 is TGTGCCAGCAGTCCTCCTGTCGGGGGACTGAAGGAAAAACTGTTTTTT. It translates to CASSPPVGGLKEKLFF.

This sequence joins TRBV29-1 and TRBJ2-1; D may be TRBD2 (5 bases). Trimming pared 2 bases from V and 4 bases from J, leaving 12 bases between. CDR1 is SQVTM and CDR2 is ANQGSEA in the germline V gene. The CDR3 contains 14 residues. The CDR3 bases are TGCAGCGTTGAAAGAACGGGCGGGTACAATGAGCAGTTCTTC. Protein product: CSVERTGGYNEQFF.

This clonotype was seen repeatedly, ten times or more. This sequence joins TRBV7-9 and TRBJ1-1; 7 nucleotides agree with TRBD1. This CDR3 region has 16 residues. The V segment lost 5 bases and the J segment 0 bases; nucleotides outside the gene matches: 9. Germline CDR1 reads SEHNR; CDR2 reads FQNEAQ (reference sequence). CDR3 in DNA: TGTGCCAGCAGCGACACAGGGGTTCACATGAACACTGAAGCTTTCTTT. This encodes CASSDTGVHMNTEAFF.

The V gene is TRBV24-1, the J gene TRBJ1-1; D call uncertain. Looked up from germline, CDR1 is KGHDR and CDR2 is SFDVKD. The V end was cut by 5 bases, the J end by 5 bases, with 11 bases between. The CDR3 contains 13 residues. CDR3 DNA: TGTGCCACCAGTGCCGGGCGCGTAACTGAAGCTTTCTTT. Its protein is CATSAGRVTEAFF.

This clonotype was seen many times. The chain employs TRBV5-1 and TRBJ2-2; no definite D call. V dropped 0 bases and J dropped 7 bases, with 4 bases sitting between them. CDR1 and CDR2 from the germline V gene are SGHRS and YFSETQ. The CDR3 has 12 residues. CDR3 nucleotide sequence: TGCGCCAGCAGCTTGGTTGGCGGGGAGCTGTTTTTT. Amino acids: CASSLVGGELFF.

The CDR3 spells CATSRSGLPSRDTIYF. CDR3 sequence (DNA): TGTGCCACCAGCCGCTCCGGTCTCCCTTCTAGAGACACCATATATTTT. The V gene is TRBV15, the J gene TRBJ1-3; D is unclear. The ends were cut back, 5 bases at V and 8 bases at J, with 22 bases in the middle. This CDR3 is 16 amino acids long. The V gene's germline CDR1 is LNHNV and CDR2 YYDKDF (reference sequence).

This clonotype came up many times. V and J are TRBV20-1 and TRBJ2-7; 9 bases line up with TRBD2. The germline V gene has CDR1 DFQATT and CDR2 SNEGSKA (reference sequence). CDR3 length equals 14 residues. Unmatched junction bases numbered 6, after V lost 5 bases and J lost 1 base. DNA of the CDR3: TGCAGTGCTCTGTCGACTAGCGGATCCTACGAGCAGTACTTC. Protein: CSALSTSGSYEQYF.

This clonotype showed up just a few times. The V and J genes are TRBV27 and TRBJ1-2; TRBD1 agrees at 11 bases. The CDR3 extends over 19 amino acids. The germline V gene encodes CDR1 MNHEY and CDR2 SMNVEV (reference sequence). V lost 2 bases and J lost 4; bases outside the gene matches: 15. The CDR3: CASSLMRGQGAVLAYGYTF. In DNA, the CDR3 is TGTGCCAGCAGTTTAATGAGAGGACAGGGGGCTGTTCTTGCCTATGGCTACACCTTC.